The subject of this entry is one TCR beta chain. RNA was extracted with the RNeasy kit, and a quantity of roughly 0.45 to 1 ug was reverse transcribed using random hexamers. An immunoSEQ multiplex PCR generated amplified TCR beta CDR3 products spanning 54 Vbeta and 13 Jbeta. TCRdb processed the immunoSEQ multiplex PCR reads anew with MiXCR; each CDR3 protein has one entry. The sample consists of about 130,000 distinct CDR3 sequences, more than 90% of them appearing once. This record comes from a study of CD8 T cells in Susac syndrome. Sequencing of TCR beta, carried out with a high-throughput approach, was applied to CD8+ and CD4+ T cells from the blood. The CD8+ and CD4+ T cells were isolated magnetically using a negative isolation approach, whereas the TEMRA cells were enriched by FACS. The CDR3 length is 15 residues. The germline CDR1 and CDR2 sequences are SGHRS and YFSETQ. Losses at the gene ends were 4 bases for V and 4 bases for J; bases not matched to a gene: 9.

The sequence came from a human donor in good health. The genes are TRBV5-1 and TRBJ1-2, with TRBD1 matching 8 bases. Sequenced input: CD4+ T cells from PBMCs. CDR3 sequence (DNA): TGCGCCAGCAGCGGCGGGCAGGGGGCCAGCTATGGCTACACCTTC. Protein sequence: CASSGGQGASYGYTF.